These 31 T cell receptor beta chains were all obtained from the same sample, sequenced in a study of T-cell reconstitution after alpha-beta-depleted transplantation in children. TCRbeta library construction was performed incorporating unique molecular identifiers. One entry per CDR3 protein, called by TCRdb with MiXCR from the PCR reads. The data show about 690,000 distinct CDR3 sequences, around 17% seen once. Sequenced material: PBMCs from the stem cell graft donor, taken from the stem cell graft. All receptors come from a human donor who donated a stem cell graft to a child with acute myeloid leukemia.

The V call is TRBV7-2, the J call TRBJ2-5; perhaps TRBD1 as D (5 bases). Between the trimmed V and J ends, which lost 5 bases and 5 bases, there was a span of 15 bases. Germline values: CDR1 SGHTA, CDR2 FQGNSA. The CDR3 covers 14 residues. The CDR3 nucleotides read TGTGCCAGCAGCCCCCCTCAGGGCCGGGAGACCCAGTACTTC. Its translation: CASSPPQGRETQYF.

V usage is TRBV20-1 and J usage is TRBJ1-1; TRBD1 is a possible D gene (6 bases). The CDR3 has 16 residues. Germline V lookup: CDR1 DFQATT, CDR2 SNEGSKA (reference sequence). Trimming left V 5 bases short and J 2 bases short, with 21 bases between. CDR3 loop: CSAPKGGYQANTEAFF. In nucleotides, the CDR3 is TGCAGTGCTCCAAAGGGGGGATACCAGGCCAACACTGAAGCTTTCTTT.

This clonotype was seen at least ten times. This chain links TRBV6-5 with TRBJ2-3; 7 bases agree with TRBD2. CDR1 and CDR2 (germline): MNHEY, SVGAGI. With V trimmed by 5 bases and J by 1 base, 9 bases remained unmatched. The CDR3 is 16 residues long. In DNA, the CDR3 is TGTGCCAGCAGTAACCCGGGGAGGGCACGCACAGATACGCAGTATTTT. Translation: CASSNPGRARTDTQYF.

CDR3 bases: TGTGCCAGCAGCGGGAGCGGGGCTTCCTACAATGAGCAGTTCTTC. It codes for CASSGSGASYNEQFF. The chain carries TRBV7-4 and TRBJ2-1, with TRBD2 matching over 7 bases. The V gene end was trimmed by 5 bases and the J gene end by 1 base; junction bases not matched to a gene: 5. Germline V gene sequence: CDR1 SGHVT, CDR2 SQSDAQ. The length of the CDR3 is 15 residues. The whole variable domain, filled in from reference TRBV7-4 and TRBJ2-1, reads GAGVSQSPRYKVAKRGRDVALRCDSISGHVTLYWYRQTLGQGSEVLTYSQSDAQRDKSGRPSGRFSAERPERSVSTLKIQRTEQGDSAVYLCASSGSGASYNEQFFGPGTRLTVL.

This chain joins TRBV29-1 and TRBJ2-7, with D possibly being TRBD1 or TRBD2 (5 bases each). V lost 2 bases and J lost 0, with 14 bases in between. In germline, CDR1 is SQVTM, CDR2 ANQGSEA. This CDR3 spans 15 amino acids. CDR3 DNA: TGCAGCGTTGAACTCCCGGACACTAGCTCCTACGAGCAGTACTTC. Translating it yields CSVELPDTSSYEQYF.

This clonotype was picked up a small number of times. The J gene is TRBJ2-1, the V gene TRBV7-2, with a weak D call TRBD1 (5 bases). The germline V gene encodes CDR1 SGHTA and CDR2 FQGNSA. Trimming took 5 bases from V and 9 from J, leaving 20 bases between them. The CDR3 has 15 residues. The CDR3 DNA reads as TGTGCCAGCAGCACCACCGGCGGCAGGGTGGCTGAGCAGTTCTTC. This codes for CASSTTGGRVAEQFF.

V is TRBV12-2 and J is TRBJ2-5; the DNA was not compared with TRBD1, the D call given in the table. TRBV12-2 is given as a pseudogene. The CDR3 consists of 13 residues. As DNA, the CDR3 is TGTGCAAGTCGCTCCCCCACACAAGAGACCCAGTACTTC. Protein product: CASRSPTQETQYF.

There are many counts of this clonotype. The chain uses TRBV7-9 and TRBJ1-2; TRBD1 agrees at 8 bases. This CDR3 is 13 amino acids long. Germline V gives CDR1 SEHNR, CDR2 FQNEAQ (reference sequence). With 5 bases clipped from V and 5 bases from J, the junction kept 4 bases outside the gene matches. CDR3 residues: CASSAGQAYGYTF. CDR3 bases: TGTGCCAGCAGCGCGGGACAGGCGTATGGCTACACCTTC.

This clonotype showed up many times. V is TRBV5-1 and J is TRBJ2-6, with D possibly being TRBD1 (5 bases). CDR1 and CDR2 from the germline V gene are SGHRS and YFSETQ. Trimming cost V 5 bases and J 0 bases, with 12 bases left between them. CDR3 length: 16 amino acids. CDR3 sequence: CASRAGPVSGANVLTF. The CDR3 DNA sequence: TGCGCCAGCAGGGCAGGGCCTGTCTCTGGGGCCAACGTCCTGACTTTC.

This clonotype was counted a few times. The chain employs TRBV7-2 and TRBJ2-2; D unclear. V was shortened by 2 bases and J by 1 base, with 5 bases between the two germline ends. Germline V gene data show CDR1 as SGHTA and CDR2 as FQGNSA. The CDR3 is 14 amino acids. CDR3 DNA: TGTGCCAGCAGCTTACACAGGAACACCGGGGAGCTGTTTTTT. It yields the protein CASSLHRNTGELFF.

This clonotype showed up many times. V and J are TRBV20-1 and TRBJ2-7; tentative D call: TRBD2 (5 bases). From germline, CDR1 is DFQATT and CDR2 SNEGSKA (reference sequence). V lost 6 bases and J 2 bases, leaving 14 bases between the germline ends. This CDR3 is 13 amino acids long. The CDR3 reads CSAAGGRAYEQYV. CDR3 DNA: TGCAGTGCCGCCGGAGGACGGGCCTACGAGCAGTACGTC.

This clonotype was detected many times. Relative to the germline gene, one junction end is altered; a read error may explain this. The chain is built from TRBV5-1 and TRBJ2-2; 7 bases are shared with TRBD2. In germline, CDR1 is SGHRS, CDR2 YFSETQ. The CDR3 has 14 amino acids. Here the CDR3 reads CASSGTANTGELFF. The CDR3 DNA sequence: TGTGCCAGCAGCGGGACCGCTAACACCGGGGAGCTGTTTTTT.

The chain employs TRBV19 and TRBJ2-7, with 7 bases fitting TRBD1. Per the germline V gene, CDR1 is LNHDA and CDR2 is SQIVND (reference sequence). The CDR3 is 14 amino acids. V dropped 4 bases and J dropped 3; count of bases not matched to a gene: 6. CDR3 bases: TGTGCCAGTAGTAGGTCAGGGGGATTCTACGAGCAGTACTTC. Translated: CASSRSGGFYEQYF.

In its sample, this clonotype was seen a few times. CDR3: CASGSPSEKLFF. As DNA, the CDR3 is TGTGCCAGTGGGTCGCCCAGTGAAAAACTGTTTTTT. The rearrangement links TRBV6-2 or TRBV6-3 to TRBJ1-4; D remains ambiguous. V was pared by 9 bases and J by 7 bases, with 12 bases between. Germline V CDR1 and CDR2: MNHEY, SVGEGT. CDR3 length equals 12 residues.

As to this clonotype: This may be a read error, as it is one base from a much larger clone. The rearrangement joins TRBV20-1 to TRBJ2-2; no reliable D call. The V end was cut by 0 bases, the J end by 6 bases, with 11 bases between. CDR3 length equals 14 residues. Germline V gene data show CDR1 as DFQATT and CDR2 as SNEGSKA (reference sequence). The CDR3 nucleotides read TGCAGTGCTAGAGATGGAATACTGGCCGGGGAGCTGTTTTTT. Residues: CSARDGILAGELFF.

This clonotype was observed at least ten times. V is TRBV29-1 and J is TRBJ2-5; 11 nucleotides align to TRBD2. Trimming took 4 bases from V and 0 from J; bases not matched to a gene: 4. This CDR3 comprises 15 residues. CDR1 is SQVTM, CDR2 ANQGSEA, per germline. DNA of the CDR3: TGCAGCGTTGGCGCTAGCGGGGGGTACCAAGAGACCCAGTACTTC. It is translated as CSVGASGGYQETQYF.

This clonotype was counted ten times or more. The CDR3 DNA is TGTGCCAGCAGGATACAGGGGGCAGCGAGAAATCAAGAGACCCAGTACTTC. Translation: CASRIQGAARNQETQYF. J is TRBJ2-5 and V is TRBV12-3 or TRBV12-4; TRBD1 matches at 9 bases. V dropped 6 bases and J dropped 2; count of bases not matched to a gene: 13. The CDR3 totals 17 residues.

This clonotype showed up just a few times. The genes are TRBV7-9 and TRBJ2-5; D is possibly TRBD2 (6 bases). Germline V gives CDR1 SEHNR, CDR2 FQNEAQ (reference sequence). The CDR3 length is 11 residues. CDR3 region: CASGLEETQYF. Written as DNA, the CDR3 is TGTGCGAGCGGGCTGGAAGAGACCCAGTACTTC.

This clonotype was counted at least ten times. CDR3 sequence: CASSLEGKGNNEQFF. The DNA for the CDR3 is TGTGCCAGCAGTTTAGAGGGGAAGGGCAACAATGAGCAGTTCTTC. The chain carries TRBV12-3 or TRBV12-4 and TRBJ2-1, with a tentative D call TRBD1 (5 bases). Trimming cost V 1 base and J 5 bases, with 12 bases left between them. This CDR3 has 15 amino acids.

About this clonotype: This may be a read error: a much more frequent sequence differs by one nucleotide. The genes are TRBV13 and TRBJ2-2; D is possibly TRBD1 (5 bases). V gave up 6 bases and J gave up 6 bases, with 5 bases separating them. From germline, CDR1 is PRHDT and CDR2 FYEKMQ (reference sequence). The CDR3 runs 11 residues. CDR3 sequence (DNA): TGTGCCAGCAGGGGGCCCGGGGAGCTGTTTTTT. This sequence encodes CASRGPGELFF.

V is TRBV24-1 and J is TRBJ1-5, with D unclear. V lost 0 bases, J lost 7 bases, and 6 bases lay in between. From germline, CDR1 is KGHDR and CDR2 SFDVKD. The CDR3 length is 13 residues. The CDR3 region has the DNA TGTGCCACCAGTGATTTGGGGTCCCAGCCCCAGCATTTT. Translated, it gives CATSDLGSQPQHF.

This clonotype was detected ten times or more. The gene calls are TRBV11-3 and TRBJ2-5; D perhaps matches TRBD2 (5 bases). CDR3 length: 16 amino acids. CDR1 and CDR2 (germline): SGHNT, YENEEA. The germline V and J ends were trimmed by 6 bases and 4 bases, with 21 bases remaining between them. CDR3 bases: TGTGCCAGCAGTTTCGGCCCACCGCGGGTAACAGAGACCCAGTACTTC. Its translation is CASSFGPPRVTETQYF.

This clonotype has at least ten counts. CDR3 amino acids: CASSLEQGAMNTEAFF. The CDR3 DNA reads as TGCGCCAGCAGCTTGGAACAGGGGGCGATGAACACTGAAGCTTTCTTT. The rearrangement uses TRBV5-1 and TRBJ1-1, with 9 bases matching TRBD1. The V segment lost 0 bases and the J segment 0 bases; nucleotides outside the gene matches: 3. Germline V CDR1 and CDR2: SGHRS, YFSETQ. This CDR3 is 16 amino acids long. Variable domain in full (rest from reference TRBV5-1 and TRBJ1-1): KAGVTQTPRYLIKTRGQQVTLSCSPISGHRSVSWYQQTPGQGLQFLFEYFSETQRNKGNFPGRFSGRQFSNSRSEMNVSTLELGDSALYLCASSLEQGAMNTEAFFGQGTRLTVV.

In this sample, this clonotype turned up many times. The chain recombines TRBV9 with TRBJ2-5, with no clear D. Germline V gene sequence: CDR1 SGDLS, CDR2 YYNGEE. Trimming left V 3 bases short and J 6 bases short, with 15 bases between. This CDR3 contains 14 residues. CDR3 bases: TGTGCCAGCAGCGGCGGACCCCCCCAGAAGACCCAGTACTTC. Protein sequence: CASSGGPPQKTQYF. The full variable domain, completed using reference TRBV9 and TRBJ2-5, is DSGVTQTPKHLITATGQRVTLRCSPRSGDLSVYWYQQSLDQGLQFLIQYYNGEERAKGNILERFSAQQFPDLHSELNLSSLELGDSALYFCASSGGPPQKTQYFGPGTRLLVL.

The sample holds a few counts of this clonotype. The chain employs TRBV9 and TRBJ1-2; possible D gene TRBD1, 6 bases. Trimming took off 0 bases at V and 7 bases at J, with 13 bases between the two ends. The CDR3 contains 14 residues. Per germline, CDR1 SGDLS and CDR2 YYNGEE. The CDR3 loop reads CASSVVQQGAGYTF. CDR3 bases: TGTGCCAGCAGCGTAGTCCAACAGGGCGCTGGCTACACCTTC.

Turning to this clonotype: A clone one base away is much larger, so this may be a read error. The chain combines TRBV12-3 or TRBV12-4 with TRBJ1-1; D gene ambiguous. This CDR3 is 14 amino acids long. The CDR3 is CAISPGPHNTEAFF. CDR3 sequence (DNA): TGTGCCATCAGTCCCGGGCCCCACAACACTGAAGCTTTCTTT.

The chain couples TRBV5-1 to TRBJ2-2; 9 bases are shared with TRBD2. Germline trimming cut 0 bases from V and 6 bases from J; bases unmatched to any gene: 6. The CDR3 sequence is 16 residues long. Per the germline V gene, CDR1 is SGHRS and CDR2 is YFSETQ. DNA for the CDR3: TGCGCCAGCAGCTTGGGACTAGCGGTTTTCTCCGGGGAGCTGTTTTTT. Translating gives CASSLGLAVFSGELFF. The variable domain in full, with the rest retrieved from reference TRBV5-1 and TRBJ2-2, is KAGVTQTPRYLIKTRGQQVTLSCSPISGHRSVSWYQQTPGQGLQFLFEYFSETQRNKGNFPGRFSGRQFSNSRSEMNVSTLELGDSALYLCASSLGLAVFSGELFFGEGSRLTVL.

This clonotype was picked up many times. The chain recombines TRBV20-1 with TRBJ1-4, with D possibly being TRBD1 (5 bases). The V end was cut by 8 bases, the J end by 6 bases, with 16 bases between. Germline V gene sequence: CDR1 DFQATT, CDR2 SNEGSKA (reference sequence). The CDR3 is 13 amino acids. The DNA for the CDR3 is TGCAGTCCACCCCGGCAAGGGGATGAAAAACTGTTTTTT. It codes for CSPPRQGDEKLFF.

This clonotype occurred many times. The genes are TRBV29-1 and TRBJ2-1, with 15 bases aligning to TRBD2. CDR3 length: 14 amino acids. With V trimmed by 5 bases and J by 7 bases, 3 bases remained unmatched. The germline V gene encodes CDR1 SQVTM and CDR2 ANQGSEA. The CDR3 nucleotides are TGCAGCGTTTGGGGACTAGCGGGGGGAAATGAGCAGTTCTTC. It specifies CSVWGLAGGNEQFF.

This clonotype was detected only a few times. The V gene is TRBV10-3, the J gene TRBJ2-7, with TRBD2 identical over 11 bases. The CDR3 is made up of 15 amino acids. After removal of 4 bases from V and 4 bases from J, the junction contained 6 bases not matched to a gene. CDR1 ENHRY and CDR2 SYGVKD come from the germline V gene. The CDR3 DNA follows: TGTGCCATCAGTGGTACTAGCGGGGGCTCGTACGAGCAGTACTTC. It translates to CAISGTSGGSYEQYF.

This clonotype appeared once. The genes are TRBV7-2 and TRBJ2-1; 10 nucleotides line up with TRBD2. The CDR3 spans 16 residues. V trimming: 0 bases; J trimming: 3 bases; junction bases outside the gene matches: 2. Looked up from germline, CDR1 is SGHTA and CDR2 is FQGNSA. The CDR3 region has the DNA TGTGCCAGCAGCTTAGCTAGCGGGGGGCTCTACAATGAGCAGTTCTTC. Its translation is CASSLASGGLYNEQFF.